This is a list of T cell receptor beta chains from one sample in a study of T cell responses to AZD1222 COVID-19 vaccine. Only in-frame clones appear in the TCRdb table, and some are missing; sequencing was by immunoSEQ multiplex PCR. The data show 95,000 to 150,000 clones, 85% seen once. The sequenced sample was peripheral blood, obtained 28 days after the second AZD1222 dose. The origin of the receptors is an adult who received the AZD1222 COVID-19 vaccine. Each CDR3 is given with its conserved first and last residue. The order of the fields is V gene, clone size, J gene, D gene, CDR3 protein, CDR3 DNA. The D gene is left open where the match is weak. Expanded clones are given a class, and other clones once, few, many or no size at all.

TRBV7-2	.	TRBJ2-3	TRBD2	CASRPAGGREDTQYF	TGTGCCAGCAGACCCGCGGGGGGCCGAGAAGATACGCAGTATTTT
TRBV28	.	TRBJ2-3	.	CASTGLERTLFVNTQYF	TGTGCCAGCACTGGGTTGGAGCGGACCCTTTTTGTAAATACGCAGTATTTT
TRBV6-2/TRBV6-3	.	TRBJ2-3	.	CASSQNRDTQYF	TGTGCCAGCAGTCAGAACCGAGATACGCAGTATTTT
TRBV10-3	.	TRBJ1-2	TRBD1	CAIMRTGSGDGYTF	TGTGCCATCATGAGGACAGGGAGCGGAGATGGCTACACCTTC
TRBV5-1	.	TRBJ1-5	.	CASSLQGPYSNQPQHF	TGCGCCAGCAGCTTGCAGGGGCCATATAGCAATCAGCCCCAGCATTTT
TRBV5-6	.	TRBJ1-6	.	CASSTGTTLSPLHF	TGTGCCAGCAGCACCGGGACAACATTATCACCCCTCCACTTT
TRBV20-1	once	TRBJ1-4	.	CSALDEKLFF	TGCAGTGCTTTGGACGAAAAACTGTTTTTT
TRBV25-1	few	TRBJ2-7	.	CASTHTVPSYEQYF	TGTGCCAGCACCCATACCGTCCCATCCTACGAGCAGTACTTC
TRBV11-3	.	TRBJ2-1	.	CASSLGPGREQFF	TGTGCCAGCAGCTTAGGGCCGGGACGCGAGCAGTTCTTC
TRBV5-1	.	TRBJ2-2	TRBD2	CASSLGLAGPSNTGELFF	TGCGCCAGCAGCTTGGGACTAGCGGGGCCTTCTAACACCGGGGAGCTGTTTTTT
TRBV28	.	TRBJ1-1	.	CASDTQGLYTEAFF	TGTGCCAGCGACACCCAGGGGTTATACACTGAAGCTTTCTTT